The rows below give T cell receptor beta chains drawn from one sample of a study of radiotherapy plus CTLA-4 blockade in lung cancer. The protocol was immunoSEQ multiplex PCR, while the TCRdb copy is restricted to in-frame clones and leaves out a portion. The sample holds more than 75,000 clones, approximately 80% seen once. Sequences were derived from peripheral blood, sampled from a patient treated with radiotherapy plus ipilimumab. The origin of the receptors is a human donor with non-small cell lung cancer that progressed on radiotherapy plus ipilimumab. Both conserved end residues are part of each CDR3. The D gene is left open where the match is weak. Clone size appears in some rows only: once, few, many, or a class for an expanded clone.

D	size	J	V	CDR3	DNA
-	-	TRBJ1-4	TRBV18	CASSRMKVEKLFF	TGTGCCAGCTCCCGGATGAAAGTTGAAAAACTGTTTTTT
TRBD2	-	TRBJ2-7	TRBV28	CASSLLSSGTYEQYF	TGTGCCAGCAGTTTATTGTCCAGCGGGACTTACGAGCAGTACTTC
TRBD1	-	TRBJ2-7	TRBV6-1	CASTRGQEVSYEQYF	TGTGCCAGCACCCGGGGACAGGAAGTTTCCTACGAGCAGTACTTC
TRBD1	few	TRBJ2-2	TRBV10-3	CAIRGTGTNTGELFF	TGTGCCATCAGGGGGACAGGGACGAACACCGGGGAGCTGTTTTTT
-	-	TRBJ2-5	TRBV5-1	CASSRGSSQETQYF	TGCGCCAGCAGCCGGGGTAGCAGCCAAGAGACCCAGTACTTC
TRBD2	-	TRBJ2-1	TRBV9	CASSVGGTSGKYNEQFF	TGTGCCAGCAGCGTGGGGGGGACTAGCGGGAAATACAATGAGCAGTTCTTC
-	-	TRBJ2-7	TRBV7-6	CASSLGDYEQYF	TGTGCCAGCAGCTTAGGAGACTACGAGCAGTACTTC
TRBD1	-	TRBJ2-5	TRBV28	CASSVSGQGEETQYF	TGTGCCAGCAGTGTCTCGGGACAGGGCGAAGAGACCCAGTACTTC
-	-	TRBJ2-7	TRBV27	CASSLSVRGNGEQYF	TGTGCCAGCAGTTTATCGGTCAGGGGTAACGGCGAGCAGTACTTC
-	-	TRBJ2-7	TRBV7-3	CASSLIGVGAAYEQYF	TGTGCCAGCAGCTTAATTGGGGTCGGTGCGGCCTACGAGCAGTACTTC
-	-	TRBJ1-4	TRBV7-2	CASSLGGTNEKLFF	TGTGCCAGCAGCTTAGGGGGTACTAATGAAAAACTGTTTTTT
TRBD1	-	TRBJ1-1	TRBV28	CASSLQGAAEAFF	TGTGCCAGCAGTCTACAGGGGGCTGCTGAAGCTTTCTTT
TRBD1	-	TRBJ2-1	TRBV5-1	CASSLFSDRANEQFF	TGCGCCAGCAGCTTGTTTTCGGACAGGGCCAATGAGCAGTTCTTC
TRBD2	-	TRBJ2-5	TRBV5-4	CASSPGTSGRAGGETQYF	TGTGCCAGCAGCCCAGGAACTAGCGGGAGGGCCGGGGGAGAGACCCAGTACTTC
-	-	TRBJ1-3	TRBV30	CAWSVGAGHTIYF	TGTGCCTGGAGTGTAGGGGCTGGGCACACCATATATTTT
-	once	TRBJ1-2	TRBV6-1	CASRTNYGYTF	TGTGCCAGCAGGACAAACTATGGCTACACCTTC
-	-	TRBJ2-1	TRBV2	CASSELSPGGSYNEQFF	TGTGCCAGCAGTGAACTCTCACCCGGGGGCTCCTACAATGAGCAGTTCTTC
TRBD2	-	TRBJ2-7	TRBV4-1	CASSLGGTSGSNEQYF	TGCGCCAGCAGCCTCGGGGGGACTAGCGGGAGTAACGAGCAGTACTTC
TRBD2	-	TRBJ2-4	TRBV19	CASSGLAGIAKNIQYF	TGTGCCAGTAGCGGACTAGCGGGGATAGCCAAAAACATTCAGTACTTC
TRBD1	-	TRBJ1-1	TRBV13	CASRRDRIMNTEAFF	TGTGCCAGCAGGCGGGACAGAATCATGAACACTGAAGCTTTCTTT
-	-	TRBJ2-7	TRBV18	CASSPLPSGNPGEQYF	TGTGCCAGCTCACCACTCCCCTCCGGCAACCCGGGGGAGCAGTACTTC
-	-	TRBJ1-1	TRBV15	CATSRMTVDTEAFF	TGTGCCACCAGCAGAATGACAGTAGACACTGAAGCTTTCTTT
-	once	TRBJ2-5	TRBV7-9	CASSLEALQETQYF	TGTGCCAGCAGCTTAGAGGCACTCCAAGAGACCCAGTACTTC
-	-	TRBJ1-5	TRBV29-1	CSVGDSNQPQHF	TGCAGCGTGGGAGATAGCAATCAGCCCCAGCATTTT
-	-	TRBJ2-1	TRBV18	CASSPRTTRGNEQFF	TGTGCCAGCTCACCCCGGACTACCCGAGGAAATGAGCAGTTCTTC
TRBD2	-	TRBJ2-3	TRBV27	CASSSFSGLAGGTDTQYF	TGTGCCAGCAGTTCATTCTCGGGGCTAGCGGGAGGCACAGATACGCAGTATTTT
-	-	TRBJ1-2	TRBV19	CASSIYGNVFYGYTF	TGTGCCAGTAGTATTTACGGCAACGTCTTTTATGGCTACACCTTC
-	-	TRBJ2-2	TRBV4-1	CASAHREQMTGELFF	TGCGCCAGCGCTCACCGGGAGCAGATGACCGGGGAGCTGTTTTTT
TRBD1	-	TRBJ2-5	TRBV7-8	CASGRTGPETQYF	TGTGCCAGCGGAAGGACAGGGCCTGAGACCCAGTACTTC
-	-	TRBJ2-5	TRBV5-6	CASSFGQSQYF	TGTGCCAGCAGCTTTGGACAGTCCCAGTACTTC
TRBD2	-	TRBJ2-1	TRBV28	CASGRDYHNEQFF	TGTGCCAGCGGCCGGGACTACCACAATGAGCAGTTCTTC
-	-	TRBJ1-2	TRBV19	CATVGRNYGYTF	TGTGCCACCGTGGGACGGAACTATGGCTACACCTTC
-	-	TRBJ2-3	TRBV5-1	CASSPGVGTDTQYF	TGCGCCAGCAGCCCGGGAGTTGGCACAGATACGCAGTATTTT
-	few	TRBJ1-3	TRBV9	CASSVTGSGAGGNTIYF	TGTGCCAGCAGCGTAACAGGGAGTGGGGCTGGAGGAAACACCATATATTTT
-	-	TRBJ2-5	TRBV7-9	CASSLSPGQGSGTQYF	TGTGCCAGCAGCTTATCCCCGGGGCAGGGGAGTGGGACCCAGTACTTC
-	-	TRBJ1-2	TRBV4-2	CASSQELRGANYGYTF	TGTGCCAGCAGCCAAGAGCTTAGAGGGGCGAACTATGGCTACACCTTC
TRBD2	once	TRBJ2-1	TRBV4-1	CASSQTGTSTVNEQFF	TGCGCCAGCAGCCAAACCGGGACTAGCACGGTCAATGAGCAGTTCTTC
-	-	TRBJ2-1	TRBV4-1	CASSQVTSRVEQFF	TGCGCCAGCAGCCAAGTGACTAGTAGGGTGGAGCAGTTCTTC
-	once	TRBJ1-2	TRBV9	CASSVGTGSYGYTF	TGTGCCAGCAGCGTAGGCACAGGGTCCTATGGCTACACCTTC
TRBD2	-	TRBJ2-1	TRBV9	CASSVRGTSGGTEQFF	TGTGCCAGCAGCGTCCGCGGGACTAGCGGGGGAACTGAGCAGTTCTTC
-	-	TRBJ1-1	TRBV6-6	CASRERWVTEAFF	TGTGCCAGCAGGGAGAGGTGGGTCACTGAAGCTTTCTTT
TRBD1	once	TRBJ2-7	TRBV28	CASRGQGGEQYF	TGTGCCAGCAGGGGACAGGGTGGCGAGCAGTACTTC
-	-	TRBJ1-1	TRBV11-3	CASSLYGDTEAFF	TGTGCCAGCAGCCTCTATGGGGACACTGAAGCTTTCTTT
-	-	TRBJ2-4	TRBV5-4	CASSLMGIPKNIQYF	TGTGCCAGCAGCTTGATGGGAATACCCAAAAACATTCAGTACTTC
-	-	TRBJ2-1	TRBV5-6	CASSLGSGVAYNEQFF	TGTGCCAGCAGCTTGGGCTCGGGGGTTGCCTACAATGAGCAGTTCTTC
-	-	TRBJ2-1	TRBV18	CASSPERGSEQFF	TGTGCCAGCTCGCCCGAACGCGGCTCCGAGCAGTTCTTC
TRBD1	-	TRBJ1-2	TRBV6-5	CASSYQDRGRRGYTF	TGTGCCAGCAGTTACCAAGACAGGGGGCGGAGGGGCTACACCTTC
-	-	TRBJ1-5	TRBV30	CAWSSGGGQPQHF	TGTGCCTGGAGTTCCGGGGGCGGTCAGCCCCAGCATTTT
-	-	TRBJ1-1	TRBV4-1	CASSPWGNTEAFF	TGCGCCAGCAGCCCCTGGGGGAACACTGAAGCTTTCTTT
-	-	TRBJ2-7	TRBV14	CASSQPELPPGTLEEQYF	TGTGCCAGCAGCCAACCAGAACTCCCCCCCGGGACCCTCGAGGAGCAGTACTTC
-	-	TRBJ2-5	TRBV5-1	CASSLSQAGETQYF	TGCGCCAGCAGCTTGTCACAGGCCGGGGAGACCCAGTACTTC
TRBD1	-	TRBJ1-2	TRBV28	CASSTGTGYGYTF	TGTGCCAGCAGTACCGGGACAGGGTATGGCTACACCTTC
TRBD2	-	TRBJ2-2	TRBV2	CASITTPGGTGELFF	TGTGCCAGCATTACGACTCCGGGAGGCACCGGGGAGCTGTTTTTT
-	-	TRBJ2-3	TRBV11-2	CASSLWGSTDTQYF	TGTGCCAGCAGCCTATGGGGGAGCACAGATACGCAGTATTTT
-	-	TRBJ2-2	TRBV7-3	CASSPTQGNTGELFF	TGTGCCAGCAGTCCGACACAGGGAAACACCGGGGAGCTGTTTTTT